A single TCR beta chain is shown here with its context. Its cognate antigen is unknown. This sample stems from a study of vaccination and CD4 T cells after COVID-19. Study-level results: Spike mono-reactivity applied to 304 of 307 vaccine-specific clones detected in convalescent patients. A nonsignificant rise from roughly 22 to 38 was seen in the median number of SARS-CoV-2-reactive clonotypes.

CDR3 size: 14 residues. CDR1 and CDR2 from the germline V gene are KGHDR and SFDVKD. V was cut by 11 bases and J by 5 bases, with 18 bases left in between. Documented treatment: approximately nine-day PBMC culture with coronavirus spike peptide pools or control peptides (ViraFEST assay). Both day 3 and day 7 involved replacing half of the medium with fresh IL-2 medium. Sequenced with the Oncomine TCR Beta short-read assay was DNA taken from cultured CD4+ T cells. MiXCR was run by TCRdb on the PCR reads, yielding one entry per CDR3 protein. The sample comprises over 10,000 distinct CDR3 sequences, around 69% of which are singletons, and more than 20% rests with the top ten.

This clonotype was sampled from a human donor who had recovered from COVID-19. The J gene is TRBJ1-5, the V gene TRBV24-1; a weak D match, TRBD1 (5 bases). Sequenced input: CD4+ T cells from blood, cultured in vitro. Here the CDR3 reads CANSGTSAYQPQHF. Written as DNA, the CDR3 is TGTGCCAACTCAGGGACCTCGGCCTATCAGCCCCAGCATTTT.